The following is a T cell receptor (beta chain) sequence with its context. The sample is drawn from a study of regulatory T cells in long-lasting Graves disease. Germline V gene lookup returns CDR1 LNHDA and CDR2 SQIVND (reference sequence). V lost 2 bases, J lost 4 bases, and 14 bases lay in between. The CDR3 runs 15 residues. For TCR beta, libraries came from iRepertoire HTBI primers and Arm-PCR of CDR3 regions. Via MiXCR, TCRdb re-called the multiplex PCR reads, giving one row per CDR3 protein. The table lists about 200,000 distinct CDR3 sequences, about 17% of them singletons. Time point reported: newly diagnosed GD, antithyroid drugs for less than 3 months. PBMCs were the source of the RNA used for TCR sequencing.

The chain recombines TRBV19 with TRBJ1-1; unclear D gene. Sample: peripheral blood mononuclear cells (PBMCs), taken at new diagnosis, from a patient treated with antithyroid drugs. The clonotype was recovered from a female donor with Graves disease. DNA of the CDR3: TGTGCCAGTAGTATAAGGAGCCCGATGAGCACTGAAGCTTTCTTT. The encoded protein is CASSIRSPMSTEAFF.